This TCR beta chain is from a study of CD8+ T cells in alopecia areata. In the study overall: The study gave treated patients oral tofacitinib at 5 to 10 mg twice daily.

Study-level results: Elevated clonality characterized lesional scalp relative to normal scalp, particularly in alopecia totalis/universalis.

Sample share makes this clone medium-sized (0.01 to 0.1%). Its antigen remains unidentified. The identical CDR3 is also encoded by other nucleotide sequences in the sample. The CDR3 covers 11 residues. The ends were cut back, 6 bases at V and 5 bases at J, with 7 bases in the middle. CDR1 is MGHRA, CDR2 YSYEKL, per germline. As the sequencing template, cDNA was produced by extracting RNA and reverse transcribing it. Generated by immunoSEQ multiplex PCR, the TCRdb table keeps only in-frame clones and is missing some. The sample yields about 200,000 clones, 57% seen once. Researchers gathered lesional scalp punch biopsies and peripheral blood from patients with alopecia areata.

The chain carries TRBV4-1 and TRBJ1-1; D is unresolved. The sequence was obtained from a human donor with alopecia areata. The material was CD4+ T cells sorted from blood, obtained at week 0. The CDR3 nucleotides are TGCGCCAGCAGGCGAGATACTGAAGCTTTCTTT. Translating gives CASRRDTEAFF.